Each of the 8 T cell receptor beta chains below was sequenced from the same sample in a study of T cell responses to AZD1222 COVID-19 vaccine (dated by TCRdb to the early 2020s). Library prep was done by the immunoSEQ multiplex PCR assay. TCRdb limited this immuneACCESS table to in-frame rearrangements with V and J called. A share of clones is missing; checked studies link under half to unresolved V genes, and the rest is unexplained. This sample comprises roughly 100,000 clones, about 88% of them detected only once. The top ten clonotypes cover around 20% of the sample. This specimen's time point label, per the study, means: baseline before first vaccination. The source material was peripheral blood, sampled on day 0 of AZD1222 vaccination. The source is an adult in good health.

The rearrangement links TRBV10-2 to TRBJ2-1; 8 bases fit TRBD2. V shed 6 bases and J 4 bases; nucleotides not matched to a gene: 8. Germline V gives CDR1 WSHSY, CDR2 SAAADI. The CDR3 totals 15 residues. This CDR3 reads CASSPGTSSYNEQFF. CDR3 sequence (DNA): TGCGCCAGCAGCCCCGGGACTAGTTCTTACAATGAGCAGTTCTTC.

This chain joins TRBV3-1 (or the pseudogene TRBV3-2) and TRBJ2-7; D unresolved. This CDR3 has 15 amino acids. V lost 0 bases and J lost 1, with 10 bases in between. Germline V lookup: CDR1 LGHDT, CDR2 YNNKEL (reference sequence). CDR3 bases: TGTGCCAGCAGCCAAGATCGGAGTGGATCCTACGAGCAGTACTTC. It translates to CASSQDRSGSYEQYF.

This clone was found once. This chain links TRBV4-1 with TRBJ2-3; 8 positions agree with TRBD2. The CDR3 length is 17 residues. The V and J ends lost 0 bases and 0 bases, in that order; junction bases with no gene match: 5. Per the germline V gene, CDR1 is MGHRA and CDR2 is YSYEKL. CDR3 nucleotides: TGCGCCAGCAGCCAAGATCGTCGGGGGGGGAGCACAGATACGCAGTATTTT. Translation: CASSQDRRGGSTDTQYF.

The chain joins TRBV19 to TRBJ2-7; D gene unclear. The germline V and J ends were trimmed by 7 bases and 3 bases, with 13 bases remaining between them. This CDR3 has 13 amino acids. CDR1 and CDR2 (germline): LNHDA, SQIVND (reference sequence). The CDR3 is CASIGCRSYEQYF. In DNA form, the CDR3 reads TGTGCCAGTATTGGGTGTAGAAGCTACGAGCAGTACTTC.

The chain carries TRBV19 and TRBJ1-4, with D unclear. CDR3 length: 14 residues. CDR1 is LNHDA, CDR2 SQIVND, per germline (reference sequence). V lost 5 bases and J 8 bases, leaving 15 bases between the germline ends. This chain's CDR3 is CASSGRTEPEKLFF. In nucleotides, the CDR3 is TGTGCCAGTAGTGGTAGGACCGAACCGGAAAAACTGTTTTTT. The whole variable domain, remainder taken from reference TRBV19 and TRBJ1-4, is DGGITQSPKYLFRKEGQNVTLSCEQNLNHDAMYWYRQDPGQGLRLIYYSQIVNDFQKGDIAEGYSVSREKKESFPLTVTSAQKNPTAFYLCASSGRTEPEKLFFGSGTQLSVL.

The chain joins TRBV2 to TRBJ2-5; either TRBD1 or TRBD2 may supply D (5 bases each). This CDR3 spans 14 amino acids. V lost 6 bases, J lost 2 bases, and 13 bases lay in between. In germline, CDR1 is SNHLY, CDR2 FYNNEI. For the CDR3, the DNA is TGTGCCAGCAGATCCGGGACGGATCAAGAGACCCAGTACTTC. As protein: CASRSGTDQETQYF.

This chain joins TRBV9 and TRBJ2-5; TRBD1 might be the D (6 bases). The germline CDR1 and CDR2 sequences are SGDLS and YYNGEE. Trimming removed 0 bases at V and 3 bases at J, with 9 bases between. CDR3 length: 14 residues. CDR3 amino acids: CASSVGGLKETQYF. In DNA, the CDR3 is TGTGCCAGCAGCGTAGGGGGGCTTAAAGAGACCCAGTACTTC. Together with reference TRBV9 and TRBJ2-5, the CDR3 gives the full variable domain: DSGVTQTPKHLITATGQRVTLRCSPRSGDLSVYWYQQSLDQGLQFLIQYYNGEERAKGNILERFSAQQFPDLHSELNLSSLELGDSALYFCASSVGGLKETQYFGPGTRLLVL.

The rearrangement uses TRBV9 and TRBJ2-5, with 7 bases fitting TRBD2. Germline V lookup: CDR1 SGDLS, CDR2 YYNGEE. V lost 2 bases and J lost 1; bases outside the gene matches: 5. The CDR3 contains 15 residues. CDR3 loop: CASSVLASGQETQYF. The CDR3 region has the DNA TGTGCCAGCAGCGTTTTGGCTAGCGGCCAAGAGACCCAGTACTTC.